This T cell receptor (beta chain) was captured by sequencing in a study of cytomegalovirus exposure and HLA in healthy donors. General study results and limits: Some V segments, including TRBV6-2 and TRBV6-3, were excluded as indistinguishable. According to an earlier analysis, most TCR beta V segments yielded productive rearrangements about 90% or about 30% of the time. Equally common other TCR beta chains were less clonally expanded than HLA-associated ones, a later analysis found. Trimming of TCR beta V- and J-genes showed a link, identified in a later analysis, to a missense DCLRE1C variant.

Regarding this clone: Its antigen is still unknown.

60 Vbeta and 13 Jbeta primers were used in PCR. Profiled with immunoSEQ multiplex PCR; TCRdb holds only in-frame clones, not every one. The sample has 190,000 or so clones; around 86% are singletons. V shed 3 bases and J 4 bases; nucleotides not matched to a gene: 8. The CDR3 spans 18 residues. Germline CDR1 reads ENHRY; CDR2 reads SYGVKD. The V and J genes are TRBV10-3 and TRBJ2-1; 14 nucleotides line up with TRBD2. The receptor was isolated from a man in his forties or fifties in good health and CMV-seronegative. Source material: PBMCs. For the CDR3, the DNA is TGTGCCATCAGTGACGTGACTAGCGGGAGGGCCTCGTACAATGAGCAGTTCTTC. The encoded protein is CAISDVTSGRASYNEQFF.